This T cell receptor (beta chain) was sequenced during a study of early T cells in non-severe SARS-CoV-2 infection. Overall study results and limits: There was a bias toward anti-spike CD8 responses in VDJdb matching, which missed private and CD4 specificities.

CDR1 SGHNT and CDR2 YENEEA come from the germline V gene. Germline trimming cut 1 base from V and 2 bases from J; bases unmatched to any gene: 9. CDR3 length: 18 amino acids. This clonotype was seen a handful of times. Its specificity is not known. In TCRdb, the 5' RACE reads were re-called with MiXCR into one record per CDR3 protein. The sample holds some 35,000 distinct CDR3 sequences, around 4% seen once. V gene TRBV11-3 combines with J gene TRBJ2-3, with 10 bases identical to TRBD2. This TCR derives from an adult who was a healthcare worker with PCR-confirmed SARS-CoV-2 infection or an uninfected control (not recorded which). The sequenced material came from whole blood. Here the CDR3 DNA reads TGTGCCAGCAGCTTAGCTGGACTAGCGGACCCTTACACAGATACGCAGTATTTT. Translation gives CASSLAGLADPYTDTQYF.